Shown below are 10 T cell receptor beta chains from a single sample sequenced in a study of shared clonotypes between healthy human individuals. Sequencing used immunoSEQ multiplex PCR; TCRdb keeps in-frame clones, though not all of them. The repertoire holds millions of clones, over 85% seen once, with 0.13% in the top ten. Sequenced input: naive CD4+ T cells sorted from blood. Subset of the sample: CD45RA+ positively selected. The receptors originated from a man in his late teens or twenties in good health.

The chain is built from TRBV6-5 and TRBJ1-2; TRBD1 matches 9 bases. Germline V CDR1 and CDR2: MNHEY, SVGAGI. This CDR3 contains 14 residues. Trimming cost V 6 bases and J 5 bases; bases outside gene matches: 7. The CDR3 region is CASRGQGDKYGYTF. In DNA, the CDR3 is TGTGCCAGCAGGGGACAGGGCGATAAGTATGGCTACACCTTC.

The rearrangement joins TRBV9 to TRBJ1-2; the D gene is possibly TRBD1 (6 bases). This CDR3 has 14 amino acids. Germline CDR1 reads SGDLS; CDR2 reads YYNGEE. V was shortened by 0 bases and J by 4 bases, with 10 bases between the two germline ends. CDR3 residues: CASSVDRDTYGYTF. CDR3 sequence (DNA): TGTGCCAGCAGCGTAGACAGGGACACCTATGGCTACACCTTC.

The V and J genes are TRBV11-3 and TRBJ2-3, with unresolved D. The CDR3 runs to 15 residues. Germline V gives CDR1 SGHNT, CDR2 YENEEA. V lost 1 base, J lost 2 bases, and 10 bases lay in between. The CDR3 protein is CASSLGRYNTDTQYF. The CDR3 DNA sequence: TGTGCCAGCAGCTTAGGCAGGTATAACACAGATACGCAGTATTTT.

The CDR3 nucleotides read TGTGCCAGCAGCTTAGTACAGTACCAAGAGACCCAGTACTTC. As protein: CASSLVQYQETQYF. The genes are TRBV7-2 and TRBJ2-5; the D is unclear. Germline lookup yields CDR1 SGHTA and CDR2 FQGNSA. Trimming took 1 base from V and 0 from J, leaving 6 bases between them. This CDR3 is 14 amino acids long.

This clone came up many times. The rearrangement uses TRBV10-2 and TRBJ2-7; 7 nucleotides agree with TRBD1. From germline, CDR1 is WSHSY and CDR2 SAAADI. Unmatched junction bases numbered 4, after V lost 5 bases and J lost 0 bases. This CDR3 has 14 residues. The CDR3 bases are TGCGCCAGCAGTCTACAGGGGCCCTCCTACGAGCAGTACTTC. Its translation is CASSLQGPSYEQYF.

The chain has TRBV6-6 and TRBJ2-7, with 12 positions matching TRBD1. Trimming removed 6 bases from V and 7 bases from J; junction bases left unmatched: 10. Germline-derived CDR1 and CDR2 are MNHNY and SVGAGI (reference sequence). The CDR3 runs 15 residues. DNA for the CDR3: TGTGCCAGCAGGCAAACGGGACAGGGGGCTTTTGAGCAGTACTTC. It yields the protein CASRQTGQGAFEQYF.

With regard to this clone: Other nucleotide sequences in the sample specify the same CDR3. This chain uses TRBV5-1 with TRBJ2-5; possibly TRBD1 for D (6 bases). V lost 4 bases to trimming and J lost 2 bases, with 12 bases between them. Germline loops: CDR1 SGHRS, CDR2 YFSETQ. This CDR3 comprises 14 residues. CDR3 protein: CASSAGTQQETQYF. The CDR3 DNA follows: TGCGCCAGCAGCGCCGGGACACAACAAGAGACCCAGTACTTC.

The rearrangement links TRBV6-5 to TRBJ1-1; D call uncertain. This CDR3 region has 16 residues. Trimming removed 2 bases at V and 0 bases at J, with 13 bases between. CDR1 is MNHEY, CDR2 SVGAGI, per germline. The CDR3, as DNA: TGTGCCAGCAGTTACGGTTTCGGGATACTGAACACTGAAGCTTTCTTT. It encodes CASSYGFGILNTEAFF.

The chain joins TRBV5-6 to TRBJ1-5; perhaps TRBD1 as D (5 bases). CDR3 length: 14 residues. Germline CDR1 reads SGHDT; CDR2 reads YYEEEE. The ends were cut back, 3 bases at V and 4 bases at J, with 11 bases in the middle. CDR3 loop: CASSWGKSNQPQHF. In nucleotides, the CDR3 is TGTGCCAGCAGCTGGGGGAAATCAAATCAGCCCCAGCATTTT.

The V and J genes are TRBV7-3 and TRBJ1-1, with TRBD1 as a possible D gene (5 bases). With 3 bases removed from V and 1 base from J, the gap between germline ends came to 9 bases. The length of the CDR3 is 14 residues. Germline values: CDR1 SGHTA, CDR2 FQGTGA. CDR3 nucleotide sequence: TGTGCCAGCAGCTTCGACAGCACGAACACTGAAGCTTTCTTT. Protein sequence: CASSFDSTNTEAFF. Full variable domain (remainder filled in from reference TRBV7-3 and TRBJ1-1): GAGVSQTPSNKVTEKGKYVELRCDPISGHTALYWYRQSLGQGPEFLIYFQGTGAADDSGLPNDRFFAVRPEGSVSTLKIQRTERGDSAVYLCASSFDSTNTEAFFGQGTRLTVV.